This T cell receptor (beta chain) was captured by sequencing in a study of beta chain features in type 1 diabetes. Study findings and constraints: VDJ junctions sequenced from type 1 diabetes patients showed fewer insertions and more deletions.

TCRB transcripts that were expressed got sequenced, as all of the isolated RNA had been reverse transcribed. Clones were read by immunoSEQ multiplex PCR, and TCRdb kept only the in-frame ones, dropping some. This sample has roughly 610,000 clones, with around 15% found just once. Remarks on this clone: Its antigen is still unknown.

Sequencing input: naive CD4+ T cells from blood. This TCR was sampled from a man aged 18 to 30 in good health.

CDR3 protein: CSAAGHSYQYF. DNA for the CDR3: TGCAGTGCTGCGGGACACTCCTACCAGTATTTT. V and J are TRBV20-1 and TRBJ2-3; D is possibly TRBD1 or TRBD2 (6 bases each). Germline CDR1 reads DFQATT; CDR2 reads SNEGSKA (reference sequence). V lost 5 bases and J 12 bases, leaving 15 bases between the germline ends. This CDR3 is built from 11 residues.